Below, 21 T cell receptor beta chains from the same sample are listed, as sequenced in a study of human T cells and chemical hapten exposure. The sample's time point: patch test 1, 2 weeks after DPC sensitization. Treatment described: therapeutic diphenylcyclopropenone sensitization with weekly scalp DPC. MiXCR, applied by TCRdb to the RACE reads, yields one record per CDR3 protein. Of 65,000 to 95,000 distinct CDR3 sequences listed, approximately 10% are singletons. Sequences were derived from whole blood, sampled in connection with sensitization to the hapten diphenylcyclopropenone (DPC). The receptors shown here come from a woman aged 55 to 70 with alopecia areata. Some clones in this sample may be carry-over from other donors' samples.

The chain carries TRBV29-1 and TRBJ2-3, with a weak D call TRBD2 (6 bases). The CDR3 totals 15 residues. From germline, CDR1 is SQVTM and CDR2 ANQGSEA. V shed 8 bases and J shed 0 bases, with 18 bases lying between them. CDR3 in amino acids: CSMRRLGTSTDTQYF. CDR3 DNA: TGCAGCATGAGGCGGCTGGGGACTAGCACAGATACGCAGTATTTT.

This chain uses TRBV9 with TRBJ2-1, with 7 bases aligning to TRBD1. CDR3 length equals 14 residues. CDR1 SGDLS and CDR2 YYNGEE come from the germline V gene. The J segment lost 8 bases and the V segment lost 4 bases, leaving 9 bases of the junction unmatched. The CDR3 DNA is TGTGCCAGCAGCACCAGACAGGGTGGTTATGAGCAGTTCTTC. Its translation is CASSTRQGGYEQFF.

This clonotype has at least ten counts. The chain combines TRBV7-6 with TRBJ1-4; 7 positions agree with TRBD1. This CDR3 is 18 amino acids long. Losses at the gene ends were 5 bases for V and 7 bases for J; bases not matched to a gene: 19. Germline loops: CDR1 SGHVS, CDR2 FNYEAQ. CDR3 in amino acids: CASSRTGTALKLGEKLFF. CDR3 nucleotide sequence: TGTGCCAGCAGCCGCACCGGGACAGCCCTAAAGTTAGGTGAAAAACTGTTTTTT.

This clonotype occurred many times. The V gene is TRBV27, the J gene TRBJ1-6; 7 bases align to TRBD1. This CDR3 has 15 residues. With V trimmed by 6 bases and J by 4 bases, 6 bases remained unmatched. Germline V gene lookup returns CDR1 MNHEY and CDR2 SMNVEV (reference sequence). This CDR3 reads CASRTGTVYNSPLHF. In nucleotides, the CDR3 is TGTGCCAGCAGAACCGGGACAGTTTATAATTCACCCCTCCACTTT.

This clonotype was counted ten times or more. V gene TRBV11-2 combines with J gene TRBJ1-1; D perhaps matches TRBD1 (6 bases). From germline, CDR1 is SGHAT and CDR2 FQNNGV. The V end was cut by 8 bases, the J end by 0 bases, with 10 bases between. The CDR3 sequence is 13 residues long. This CDR3 reads CASGGTMNTEAFF. CDR3 nucleotide sequence: TGTGCCAGCGGGGGGACAATGAACACTGAAGCTTTCTTT.

This clonotype was observed at least ten times. J is TRBJ1-2 and V is TRBV15, with D perhaps TRBD1 (5 bases). CDR1 and CDR2 from the germline V gene are LNHNV and YYDKDF (reference sequence). CDR3 size: 15 residues. V shed 4 bases and J shed 4 bases, with 16 bases lying between them. CDR3 region: CATSMGRTTFYGYTF. CDR3 bases: TGTGCCACCAGCATGGGACGGACGACCTTCTATGGCTACACCTTC.

Only a few counts were recorded for this clonotype. This chain uses TRBV9 with TRBJ1-1, with 7 bases matching TRBD1. J was trimmed by 4 bases and V by 0 bases; bases with no gene match: 15. The CDR3 totals 18 residues. Germline V gene data show CDR1 as SGDLS and CDR2 as YYNGEE. CDR3 in DNA: TGTGCCAGCAGCGTAGGATTCCCGGGGAGGCAGGGGGTCACTGAAGCTTTCTTT. This codes for CASSVGFPGRQGVTEAFF.

This clonotype was counted between two and nine times. The rearrangement uses TRBV19 and TRBJ1-5; D gene uncertain. Looked up from germline, CDR1 is LNHDA and CDR2 is SQIVND (reference sequence). The CDR3 sequence is 13 residues long. V gave up 5 bases and J gave up 9 bases, with 14 bases separating them. CDR3 nucleotides: TGTGCCAGTAGTGCCACCTCTCCTCCGCCCCAGCATTTT. Protein product: CASSATSPPPQHF. Full variable domain (missing parts from reference TRBV19 and TRBJ1-5): DGGITQSPKYLFRKEGQNVTLSCEQNLNHDAMYWYRQDPGQGLRLIYYSQIVNDFQKGDIAEGYSVSREKKESFPLTVTSAQKNPTAFYLCASSATSPPPQHFGDGTRLSIL.

The chain carries TRBV20-1 and TRBJ2-3; the match to TRBD2 covers 9 bases. Unmatched junction bases numbered 4, after V lost 3 bases and J lost 3 bases. The CDR3 has 14 residues. From germline, CDR1 is DFQATT and CDR2 SNEGSKA (reference sequence). The CDR3 region has the DNA TGCAGTGCTAGTTTAGCGGGGGTTACAGATACGCAGTATTTT. It yields the protein CSASLAGVTDTQYF.

This clonotype was detected many times. The rearrangement joins TRBV20-1 to TRBJ2-7; tentatively, D is TRBD2 (6 bases). V dropped 7 bases and J dropped 1 base, with 20 bases sitting between them. CDR3 length: 15 amino acids. Looked up from germline, CDR1 is DFQATT and CDR2 is SNEGSKA (reference sequence). Here the CDR3 DNA reads TGCAGTGTGTGGCGTGGGGGGTTTTCGTCCTACGAGCAGTACTTC. Translation: CSVWRGGFSSYEQYF.

This clonotype was seen only a few times. The chain employs TRBV10-3 and TRBJ1-6, with TRBD1 matching over 7 bases. With V trimmed by 7 bases and J by 3 bases, 6 bases remained unmatched. Germline CDR1 and CDR2: ENHRY and SYGVKD. The CDR3 totals 15 residues. CDR3 region: CAINNRDSYNSPLHF. In nucleotides, the CDR3 is TGTGCCATCAACAACCGGGACAGCTATAATTCACCCCTCCACTTT.

Of note for this clonotype: This sequence may be a read error, since a much larger clone differs from it by one base. The CDR3 DNA follows: TGTGCCAGCTCAGAAGCGGGGGAGTCCTACAAAGAGCAGTTCTTC. This gives the protein CASSEAGESYKEQFF. This chain links TRBV18 with TRBJ2-1; 8 positions match TRBD2. This CDR3 is built from 15 residues. Germline loops: CDR1 KGHSH, CDR2 LQKENI.

The chain employs TRBV25-1 and TRBJ1-2; possibly TRBD1 for D (5 bases). The CDR3 is 18 amino acids. Germline V lookup: CDR1 MGHDK, CDR2 SYGVNS. The V end was cut by 4 bases, the J end by 4 bases, with 25 bases between. Written as DNA, the CDR3 is TGTGCCAGCAGTGCCCCCCGTAAGACTCAACCCGGGGGCTATGGCTACACCTTC. It specifies CASSAPRKTQPGGYGYTF.

This clonotype has only a few counts. This chain connects TRBV29-1 to TRBJ1-2; D is perhaps TRBD1 (5 bases). The CDR3 length is 13 residues. Trimming pared 5 bases from V and 3 bases from J, leaving 13 bases between. Per the germline V gene, CDR1 is SQVTM and CDR2 is ANQGSEA. CDR3 residues: CSVQAGLDYGYTF. The CDR3 nucleotides read TGCAGCGTTCAGGCGGGACTTGACTATGGCTACACCTTC.

This clonotype appeared a few times. This chain links TRBV6-5 with TRBJ2-1; D is possibly TRBD2 (5 bases). Trimming removed 2 bases at V and 14 bases at J, with 10 bases between. The CDR3 consists of 11 residues. Germline V gene lookup returns CDR1 MNHEY and CDR2 SVGAGI. The CDR3 nucleotides read TGTGCCAGCAGTTACATGGACTCCAAGTTCTTC. This codes for CASSYMDSKFF.

The chain employs TRBV30 and TRBJ2-5; D gene ambiguous. Germline V gene lookup returns CDR1 GTSNPN and CDR2 SVGIG (reference sequence). This CDR3 contains 13 residues. The V and J ends lost 0 bases and 7 bases respectively, with 12 bases between them. CDR3 amino acids: CAWSVRLEGTQYF. The CDR3 nucleotides read TGTGCCTGGAGTGTAAGGCTAGAAGGGACCCAGTACTTC.

Many counts were recorded for this clonotype. The chain carries TRBV6-6 and TRBJ1-2; 12 bases are shared with TRBD1. Germline lookup yields CDR1 MNHNY and CDR2 SVGAGI (reference sequence). The CDR3 sequence is 13 residues long. With V trimmed by 5 bases and J by 7 bases, 2 bases remained unmatched. Here the CDR3 DNA reads TGTGCCAGCAGTGGGACAGGGGGCTTTGGCTACACCTTC. Translation: CASSGTGGFGYTF.

There are a few counts of this clonotype. The J gene is TRBJ2-7, the V gene TRBV7-9; the D is unclear. The ends were cut back, 5 bases at V and 2 bases at J, with 13 bases in the middle. Germline V gene lookup returns CDR1 SEHNR and CDR2 FQNEAQ (reference sequence). CDR3 size: 14 residues. CDR3: CASSGLMKTYEQYF. The CDR3 nucleotides are TGTGCCAGCAGCGGGCTTATGAAAACCTACGAGCAGTACTTC.

This clonotype was observed at least ten times. The CDR3 loop is CASLRDRPYKETQYF. The CDR3 region has the DNA TGTGCCAGCCTGAGGGACAGACCATACAAAGAGACCCAGTACTTC. V is TRBV6-1 and J is TRBJ2-5; the match to TRBD1 covers 7 bases. Germline V gene data show CDR1 as MNHNS and CDR2 as SASEGT. The CDR3 sequence is 15 residues long. Trimming cost V 8 bases and J 3 bases; bases outside gene matches: 12.

This clonotype was counted between two and nine times. This rearrangement joins TRBV20-1 to TRBJ2-1; tentative D call: TRBD2 (6 bases). The V gene's germline CDR1 is DFQATT and CDR2 SNEGSKA (reference sequence). This CDR3 comprises 15 residues. V lost 1 base, J lost 5 bases, and 15 bases lay in between. The CDR3 region is CSARVPGGVHNEQFF. The CDR3 DNA follows: TGCAGTGCTAGAGTACCCGGGGGAGTTCACAATGAGCAGTTCTTC.

The table lists this clonotype with many counts. The chain recombines TRBV4-1 with TRBJ1-5; D unclear. CDR1 MGHRA and CDR2 YSYEKL come from the germline V gene. V was clipped by 1 base and J by 3 bases, with 7 bases between them. CDR3 length equals 14 residues. In DNA, the CDR3 is TGCGCCAGCAGCCAAGTTCTACCCAATCAGCCCCAGCATTTT. Amino acids: CASSQVLPNQPQHF.